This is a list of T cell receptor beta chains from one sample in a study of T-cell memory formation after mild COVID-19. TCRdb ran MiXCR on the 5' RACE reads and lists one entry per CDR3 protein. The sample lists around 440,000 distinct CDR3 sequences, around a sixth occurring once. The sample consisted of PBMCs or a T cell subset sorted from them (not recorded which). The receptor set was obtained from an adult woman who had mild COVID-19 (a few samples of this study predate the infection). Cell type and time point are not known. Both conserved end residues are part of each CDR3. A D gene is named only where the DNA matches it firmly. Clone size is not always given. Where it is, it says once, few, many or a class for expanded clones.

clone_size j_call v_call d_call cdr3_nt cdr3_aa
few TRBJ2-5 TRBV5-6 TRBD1 TGTGCCAGCAGCTTGGAGCCGGACAGGGTAGAGACCCAGTACTTC CASSLEPDRVETQYF
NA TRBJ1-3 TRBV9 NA TGTGCCAGCAGCGTTGGGGTCCCTGGAAACACCATATATTTT CASSVGVPGNTIYF
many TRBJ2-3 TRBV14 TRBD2 TGTGCCAGCAGCCAAGATTTCTTCGGGAGGGGGATGACAGATACGCAGTATTTT CASSQDFFGRGMTDTQYF
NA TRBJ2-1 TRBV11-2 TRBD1 TGTGCCAGCAGCACGACAGGGGCGAGGACTAATGAGCAGTTCTTC CASSTTGARTNEQFF
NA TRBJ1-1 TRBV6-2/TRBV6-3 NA TGTGCCAGCAACCATCCAGTGGTTGAAGCTTTCTTT CASNHPVVEAFF
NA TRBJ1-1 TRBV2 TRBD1 TGTGCCAGCAGACTTACAGGGGTCCCTGAAGCTTTCTTT CASRLTGVPEAFF
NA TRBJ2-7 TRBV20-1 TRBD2 TGCAGTGCTAGACCGGGGGGGCCCCTCGAGCAGTACTTC CSARPGGPLEQYF
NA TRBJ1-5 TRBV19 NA TGTGCCAGTATGTCGAGGATCTTTGGGAATAGCAATCAGCCCCAGCATTTT CASMSRIFGNSNQPQHF
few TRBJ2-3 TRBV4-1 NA TGCGCCAGCAGCCCCCTCCTAGGGATTATGGATACGCAGTATTTT CASSPLLGIMDTQYF
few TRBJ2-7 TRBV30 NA TGTGCCTGGAGTGGAAGGGGACGGAATTCCTACGAGCAGTACTTC CAWSGRGRNSYEQYF
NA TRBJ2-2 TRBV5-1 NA TGCGCCAGCAGCTGGGACTGGAACACCGGGGAGCTGTTTTTT CASSWDWNTGELFF
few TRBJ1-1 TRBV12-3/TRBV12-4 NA TGTGCCAGCAGTCCCATGGGGCAGTTGAACACTGAAGCTTTCTTT CASSPMGQLNTEAFF
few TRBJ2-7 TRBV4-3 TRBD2 TGCGCCAGCAGCCAAGATTCTAGCGGGAGCAACGAGCAGTACTTC CASSQDSSGSNEQYF
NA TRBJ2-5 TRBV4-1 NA TGCGCCAGCAGCCAGGGACTCGGGACGGAACAAGAGACCCAGTACTTC CASSQGLGTEQETQYF
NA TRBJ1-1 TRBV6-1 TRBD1 TGTGCCAGCAGTATCACAGGGGGCGAGGCTTTCTTT CASSITGGEAFF
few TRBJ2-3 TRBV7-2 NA TGTGCCAGCAGCTCACGACCCACAGATACGCAGTATTTT CASSSRPTDTQYF
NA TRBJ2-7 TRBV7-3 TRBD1 TGTGCCAGCAGCTTAGACTCCGGGACAGGAACCTACGAGCAGTACTTC CASSLDSGTGTYEQYF
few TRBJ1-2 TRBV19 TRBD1 TGTGCCAGTAGTACCGTTCAGGGGGACTATGGCTACACCTTC CASSTVQGDYGYTF
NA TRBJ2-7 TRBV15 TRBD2 TGTGCCACCAGCAGAGATCGGCCTAGCGGCGGGTACGAGCAGTACTTC CATSRDRPSGGYEQYF
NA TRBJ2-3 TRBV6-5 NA TGTGCCAGCAAGACTAGGACTACCCCCACAGATACGCAGTATTTT CASKTRTTPTDTQYF
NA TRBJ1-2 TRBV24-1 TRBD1 TGTGCCACCAGTGAGGCCGTCCCGGGACAGGGTTACTATGGCTACACCTTC CATSEAVPGQGYYGYTF
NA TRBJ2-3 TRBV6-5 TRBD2 TGTGCCAGCAGTTACTCTACTAGCGGGGGCATCACAGATACGCAGTATTTT CASSYSTSGGITDTQYF
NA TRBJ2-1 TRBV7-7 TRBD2 TGTGCCAGCAGCTTAAACCTCGGGACTAGCAATGAGCAGTTCTTC CASSLNLGTSNEQFF
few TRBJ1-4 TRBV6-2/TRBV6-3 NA TGTGCCAGCAGCCCGCCGGTCTGGCGGACTAATGAAAAACTGTTTTTT CASSPPVWRTNEKLFF
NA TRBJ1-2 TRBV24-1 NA TGTGCCACCAGTGATGACAGGAGGGGCGGCTACACCTTC CATSDDRRGGYTF
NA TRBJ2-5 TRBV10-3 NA TGTGCCATCAGTGGAACAGGGACCCCTCGCCAAGAGACCCAGTACTTC CAISGTGTPRQETQYF
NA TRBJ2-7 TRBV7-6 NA TGTGCCAGCAGCTTCCAGGCGGACGAGCAGTACTTC CASSFQADEQYF
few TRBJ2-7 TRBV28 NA TGTGCCAGCACGGGCTCCATCTACGAGCAGTACTTC CASTGSIYEQYF
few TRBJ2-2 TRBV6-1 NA TGTGCCAGCAGTTCAGGGGAAGGCACCGGGGAGCTGTTTTTT CASSSGEGTGELFF
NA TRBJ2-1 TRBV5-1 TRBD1 TGCGCCAGCAGCTTGCGGACAGACAGGGCGACGAGTGAGCAGTTCTTC CASSLRTDRATSEQFF
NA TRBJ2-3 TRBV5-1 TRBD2 TGCGCCAGCAGCTTGGAAAGGAGCGGGGGGACCACAGATACGCAGTATTTT CASSLERSGGTTDTQYF
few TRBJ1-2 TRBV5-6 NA TGTGCCAGCAGCCCTGGGAGGGGATGGGAAGGCTACACCTTC CASSPGRGWEGYTF
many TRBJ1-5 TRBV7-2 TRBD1 TGTGCCAGCAGCCCACATGCAGGGGGGCAGCCCCAGCATTTT CASSPHAGGQPQHF
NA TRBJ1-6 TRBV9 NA TGTGCCAGCAGCGTAAGACAGGTTAATTCACCCCTCCACTTT CASSVRQVNSPLHF
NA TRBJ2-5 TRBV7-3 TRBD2 TGTGCCAGCAGCATCCCGGGGGGGGACCAGTACTTC CASSIPGGDQYF
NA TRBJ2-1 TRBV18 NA TGTGCCAGCCGACGGGAGAATGAGCAGTTCTTC CASRRENEQFF
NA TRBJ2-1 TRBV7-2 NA TGTGCCAGCAGCCCTAGCTTTCGCTCCTACAATGAGCAGTTCTTC CASSPSFRSYNEQFF
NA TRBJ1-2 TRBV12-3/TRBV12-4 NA TGTGCCAGCAGTCCCCTCTCGCGGAGTAACTATGGCTACACCTTC CASSPLSRSNYGYTF
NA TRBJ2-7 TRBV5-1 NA TGCGCCAGCAGCAAGGGACAAGCCTACGAGCAGTACTTC CASSKGQAYEQYF
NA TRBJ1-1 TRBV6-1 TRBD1 TGTGCCAGCAGACGGGACAGGGGGTCCACTGAAGCTTTCTTT CASRRDRGSTEAFF
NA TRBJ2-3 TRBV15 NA TGTGCCACCAGCAGAGATCGACTCAACTTGGGGGATACGCAGTATTTT CATSRDRLNLGDTQYF
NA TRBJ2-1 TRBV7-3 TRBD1 TGTGCCAGCAGCTTAATCCCCGGGACAGGGCCCAATGAGCAGTTCTTC CASSLIPGTGPNEQFF
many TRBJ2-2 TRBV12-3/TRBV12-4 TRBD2 TGTGCCAGCAGTTCCCCCCTAATATTAGCGGGGGGCCAACTGAACACCGGGGAGCTGTTTTTT CASSSPLILAGGQLNTGELFF
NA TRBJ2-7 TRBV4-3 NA TGCGCCAGCAGCCAAGGGGACTCGCCCTACGAGCAGTACTTC CASSQGDSPYEQYF
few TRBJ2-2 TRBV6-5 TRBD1 TGTGCCCGCCCAGGGGGCGCTGACGGGGAGCTGTTTTTT CARPGGADGELFF
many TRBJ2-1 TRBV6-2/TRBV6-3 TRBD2 TGTGCCAGCAGTTACTCTTCTAGCGGGGGGGCCGAGGGAGGCTACAATGAGCAGTTCTTC CASSYSSSGGAEGGYNEQFF
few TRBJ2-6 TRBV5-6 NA TGTGCCAGCAGCTTGGCCAACTCTGGGGCCAACGTCCTGACTTTC CASSLANSGANVLTF
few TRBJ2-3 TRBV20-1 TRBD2 TGCAGTGCCGACTCCGGGACTAGCGGGGGACCAGATACGCAGTATTTT CSADSGTSGGPDTQYF
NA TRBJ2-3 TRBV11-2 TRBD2 TGTGCCAGCAGCGGCCTAGCGGGGGGTCTTGAAGGGGGGCAGTATTTT CASSGLAGGLEGGQYF
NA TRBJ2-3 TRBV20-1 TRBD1 TGCAGTGCTCGGACAGGGCCGACGCAGTATTTT CSARTGPTQYF
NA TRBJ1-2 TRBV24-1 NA TGTGCCACCAGTGAGTACAGGGATCATGGCTACACCTTC CATSEYRDHGYTF
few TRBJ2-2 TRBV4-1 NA TGCGCCAGCAGCCAAGAGGAAGGGTTTGTAGCGAACACCGGGGAGCTGTTTTTT CASSQEEGFVANTGELFF
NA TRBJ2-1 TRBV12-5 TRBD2 TGTGCTAGTGGTTTGACGGGACTTAGCGGGGGGGCGAGACCCCCTGAGCAGTTCTTC CASGLTGLSGGARPPEQFF
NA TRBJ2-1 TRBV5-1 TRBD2 TGCGCCAGCAGCTCGCCCGGGACTAGCGGGATCAATGAGCAGTTCTTC CASSSPGTSGINEQFF
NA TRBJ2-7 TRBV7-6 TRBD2 TGTGCCAGCAGCCCCGAACCGAGCGGGAGGGCCTTCTACGAGCAGTACTTC CASSPEPSGRAFYEQYF